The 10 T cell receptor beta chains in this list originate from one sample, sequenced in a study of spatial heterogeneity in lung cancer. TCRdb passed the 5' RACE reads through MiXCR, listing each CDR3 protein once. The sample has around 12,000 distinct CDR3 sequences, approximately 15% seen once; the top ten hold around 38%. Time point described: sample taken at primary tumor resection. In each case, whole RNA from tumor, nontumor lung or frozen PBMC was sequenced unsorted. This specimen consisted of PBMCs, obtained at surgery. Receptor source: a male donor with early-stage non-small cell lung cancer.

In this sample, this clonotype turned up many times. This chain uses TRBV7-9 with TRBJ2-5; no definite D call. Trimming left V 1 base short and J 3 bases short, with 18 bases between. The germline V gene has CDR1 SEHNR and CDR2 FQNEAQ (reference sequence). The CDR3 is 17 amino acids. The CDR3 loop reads CASSLVGSALPKETQYF. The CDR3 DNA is TGTGCCAGCAGCTTAGTAGGGTCGGCACTCCCGAAAGAGACCCAGTACTTC. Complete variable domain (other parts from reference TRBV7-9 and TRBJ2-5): DTGVSQNPRHKITKRGQNVTFRCDPISEHNRLYWYRQTLGQGPEFLTYFQNEAQLEKSRLLSDRFSAERPKGSFSTLEIQRTEQGDSAMYLCASSLVGSALPKETQYFGPGTRLLVL.

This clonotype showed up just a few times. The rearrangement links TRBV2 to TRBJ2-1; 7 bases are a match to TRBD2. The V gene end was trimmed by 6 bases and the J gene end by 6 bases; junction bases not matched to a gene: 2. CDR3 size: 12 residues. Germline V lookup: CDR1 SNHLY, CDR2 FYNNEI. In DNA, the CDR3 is TGTGCCAGCAGCACGGGGGGCAATGAGCAGTTCTTC. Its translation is CASSTGGNEQFF.

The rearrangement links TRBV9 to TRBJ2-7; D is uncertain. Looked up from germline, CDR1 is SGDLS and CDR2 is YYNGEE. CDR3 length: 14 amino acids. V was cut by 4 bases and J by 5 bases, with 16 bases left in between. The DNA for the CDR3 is TGTGCCAGCAGCTCCGGACCTGCAACCCACGAGCAGTACTTC. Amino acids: CASSSGPATHEQYF.

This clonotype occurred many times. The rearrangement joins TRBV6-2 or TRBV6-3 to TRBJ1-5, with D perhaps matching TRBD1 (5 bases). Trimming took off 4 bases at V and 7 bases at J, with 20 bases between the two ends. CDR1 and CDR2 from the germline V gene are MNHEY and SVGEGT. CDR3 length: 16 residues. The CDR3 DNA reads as TGTGCCAGCAGTTCTCCCGAGGCAGGGAGGAGGCAGCCCCAGCATTTT. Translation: CASSSPEAGRRQPQHF.

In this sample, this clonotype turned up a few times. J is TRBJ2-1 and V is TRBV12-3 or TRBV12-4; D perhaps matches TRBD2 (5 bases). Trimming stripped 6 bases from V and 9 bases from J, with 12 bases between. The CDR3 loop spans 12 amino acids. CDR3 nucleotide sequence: TGTGCCAGCAGCCGCCTAGCCGGTGAGCAGTTCTTC. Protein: CASSRLAGEQFF.

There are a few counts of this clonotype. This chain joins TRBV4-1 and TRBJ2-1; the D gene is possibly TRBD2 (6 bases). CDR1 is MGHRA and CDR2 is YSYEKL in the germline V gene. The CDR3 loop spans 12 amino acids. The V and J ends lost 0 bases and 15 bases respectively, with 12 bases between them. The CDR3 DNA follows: TGCGCCAGCAGCCAAGATGGCGGGGTGGGGTTCTTC. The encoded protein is CASSQDGGVGFF.

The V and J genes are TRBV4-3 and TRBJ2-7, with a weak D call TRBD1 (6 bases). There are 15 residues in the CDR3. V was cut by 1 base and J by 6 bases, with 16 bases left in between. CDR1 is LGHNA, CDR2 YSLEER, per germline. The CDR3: CASSQGDAGAGEQYF. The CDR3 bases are TGCGCCAGCAGCCAAGGCGATGCAGGGGCGGGCGAGCAGTACTTC.

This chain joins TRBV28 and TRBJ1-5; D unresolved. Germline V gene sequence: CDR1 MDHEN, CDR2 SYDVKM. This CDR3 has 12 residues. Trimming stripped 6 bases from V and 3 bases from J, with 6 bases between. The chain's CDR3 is CASSPLNQPQHF. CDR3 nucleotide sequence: TGTGCCAGCAGCCCTCTCAATCAGCCCCAGCATTTT.

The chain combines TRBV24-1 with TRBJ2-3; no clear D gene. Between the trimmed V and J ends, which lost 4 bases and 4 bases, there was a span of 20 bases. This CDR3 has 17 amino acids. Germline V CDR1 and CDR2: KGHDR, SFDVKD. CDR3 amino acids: CATSDHRGVLRADTQYF. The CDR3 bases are TGTGCCACCAGTGACCACCGTGGAGTATTAAGGGCAGATACGCAGTATTTT.

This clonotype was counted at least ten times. CDR3 residues: CSVKLTGDTEAFF. The CDR3 bases are TGCAGCGTTAAACTAACAGGGGATACTGAAGCTTTCTTT. The chain couples TRBV29-1 to TRBJ1-1; 7 bases align to TRBD1. Looked up from germline, CDR1 is SQVTM and CDR2 is ANQGSEA. CDR3 size: 13 residues. The J segment lost 5 bases and the V segment lost 5 bases, leaving 8 bases of the junction unmatched. Drawing the rest from reference TRBV29-1 and TRBJ1-1, the complete variable domain is SAVISQKPSRDICQRGTSLTIQCQVDSQVTMMFWYRQQPGQSLTLIATANQGSEATYESGFVIDKFPISRPNLTFSTLTVSNMSPEDSSIYLCSVKLTGDTEAFFGQGTRLTVV.